This T cell receptor beta chain originates from a study of long-term antiretroviral therapy in people with HIV. Whole-study findings and limits: CDR3 length ranges were narrower in HIV repertoires than in controls. Records did not include ART adherence, viral resistance or therapy changes. Diversity increased after ART yet remained lower than in transplant donor controls.

As to this clone: Its antigen is as yet unknown.

Survey-level resolution applied to immunoSEQ assay v3.0. Sequencing used immunoSEQ multiplex PCR; TCRdb keeps in-frame clones, though not all of them. This sample has fewer than 40,000 clones, with roughly 94% found just once. The material sequenced was unsorted PBMCs, taken about 5.1 years after starting antiretroviral therapy. The receptor was derived from a woman aged 45-59 years with HIV.

CDR3 nucleotides: TGTGCCAGCAGCCGGACAGGGGAGCAGTTCTTC. Its protein product is CASSRTGEQFF. The chain employs TRBV2 and TRBJ2-1; 8 positions match TRBD1. This CDR3 comprises 11 residues. V lost 6 bases to trimming and J lost 10 bases; unmatched junction nucleotides: 2. The germline V gene encodes CDR1 SNHLY and CDR2 FYNNEI. Looking up the rest from reference TRBV2 and TRBJ2-1 gives the full variable domain: EPEVTQTPSHQVTQMGQEVILRCVPISNHLYFYWYRQILGQKVEFLVSFYNNEISEKSEIFDDQFSVERPDGSNFTLKIRSTKLEDSAMYFCASSRTGEQFFGPGTRLTVL.